Listed below are T cell receptor beta chains from one sample, sequenced in a study of PD-1 blockade in classical Hodgkin lymphoma. Some clones are missing from TCRdb's copy, which holds only in-frame ones; the method was immunoSEQ multiplex PCR. This sample has 10,000 to 14,000 clones, with roughly four fifths found just once. Sequenced material: peripheral blood mononuclear cells (PBMCs), taken before the second cycle of nivolumab. The receptors shown here come from a human donor with classical Hodgkin lymphoma. Both conserved end residues are part of each CDR3. A D gene is named only where the DNA matches it firmly. Only part of the rows carry a size: once, few, many, or a class if the clone is expanded.

CDR3nt	CDR3aa	abundance	v_gene	j_gene	d_gene
TGTGCCAGCAGCGTCCGGACAGAGGGGTACGAGCAGTACTTC	CASSVRTEGYEQYF	-	TRBV9	TRBJ2-7	-
TGTGCCAGTATTTCACCCTCCGGAGTAGCGGGGGGTGTAGGTAACACCGGGGAGCTGTTTTTT	CASISPSGVAGGVGNTGELFF	-	TRBV19	TRBJ2-2	TRBD2
TGTGCCAGCAGTGACTCGAAGGCTAGCGGGGGGGGCACAGATACGCAGTATTTT	CASSDSKASGGGTDTQYF	-	TRBV6-4	TRBJ2-3	TRBD2
TGCGCCAGCAGCTTGGGGGACGCCACCGGGGAGCTGTTTTTT	CASSLGDATGELFF	-	TRBV5-1	TRBJ2-2	-
TGTGCCAGCTCAAGGGGACAGGAGTCCTACGAGCAGTACTTC	CASSRGQESYEQYF	-	TRBV18	TRBJ2-7	TRBD1
TGTGCCAGCAGCTTAGAAGCGGGAGGCTACGAGCAGTACTTC	CASSLEAGGYEQYF	-	TRBV13	TRBJ2-7	TRBD2
TGTGCCAGCAGCTCAATCACTAGTAGTCTCGGGGAGCTGTTTTTT	CASSSITSSLGELFF	-	TRBV11-2	TRBJ2-2	-
TGTGCCAGCAGTTCTAGCAGCCGCAATGAGCAGTTCTTC	CASSSSSRNEQFF	-	TRBV7-3	TRBJ2-1	-
TGTGCCTGGAACGACAGGGGGCTTTGGAATTCACCCCTCCACTTT	CAWNDRGLWNSPLHF	-	TRBV30	TRBJ1-6	TRBD1
TGTGCCACGAAGCGGGACTCCTACGAGCAGTACTTC	CATKRDSYEQYF	-	TRBV27	TRBJ2-7	TRBD2
TGTGCCAGCAGAGGGACCGGGGAGACCCAGTACTTC	CASRGTGETQYF	-	TRBV6-1	TRBJ2-5	-
TGCGCCAGCAATCCGGCAGGTGGGTCAGAGACCCAGTACTTC	CASNPAGGSETQYF	once	TRBV5-1	TRBJ2-5	-
TGCGCCAGCAGTGAGTCGTGGCTAGCGGACACAGATACGCAGTATTTT	CASSESWLADTDTQYF	-	TRBV10-2	TRBJ2-3	TRBD2
TGTGCCAGCCGATGGGGGAGCACAGATACGCAGTATTTT	CASRWGSTDTQYF	once	TRBV19	TRBJ2-3	-
TGTGCCAGCAGCTTGGTGGGACTAGGGCAGTACTTC	CASSLVGLGQYF	-	TRBV5-6	TRBJ2-7	TRBD2
TGTGCCAGTAGTCTCCCACTTTCCCCCGATGAGCAGTTCTTC	CASSLPLSPDEQFF	-	TRBV19	TRBJ2-1	-
TGTGCCAGCAGCTTAACGGGAGGAGGCGGCTACAATGAGCAGTTCTTC	CASSLTGGGGYNEQFF	-	TRBV7-3	TRBJ2-1	-
TGTGCCAGCAGCTTGTACACAGATACGCAGTATTTT	CASSLYTDTQYF	few	TRBV9	TRBJ2-3	-
TGTGCCAGCAGTTACCACAAACCCCCTAGCAATCAGCCCCAGCATTTT	CASSYHKPPSNQPQHF	-	TRBV6-5	TRBJ1-5	-
TGTGCCAGCAGTTTCGGGCGGGGGCGAACAGATACGCAGTATTTT	CASSFGRGRTDTQYF	-	TRBV27	TRBJ2-3	-
TGTGCCAGCAGTTTCGAGGGCACTAACTATGGCTACACCTTC	CASSFEGTNYGYTF	-	TRBV27	TRBJ1-2	-
TGCGCCAGCAGCTTGGCCCAGGTGAATTCACCCCTCCACTTT	CASSLAQVNSPLHF	-	TRBV5-1	TRBJ1-6	-
TGTGCCATTCGACCGGGACAGGGAGGGTTTTCTGGGGCCAACGTCCTGACTTTC	CAIRPGQGGFSGANVLTF	-	TRBV10-3	TRBJ2-6	TRBD1
TGTGCCAGCAGCTTTAGCACAGATACGCAGTATTTT	CASSFSTDTQYF	-	TRBV7-3	TRBJ2-3	-
TGTGCCAGCAGCTTGGTTTCAGGGTTGGGGGAGCAGTACTTC	CASSLVSGLGEQYF	-	TRBV5-6	TRBJ2-7	-
TGCGCCAGCAGCATAGGGGTTACCCAAGAGACCCAGTACTTC	CASSIGVTQETQYF	-	TRBV5-1	TRBJ2-5	-
TGTGCCAGCAGCTTCTGGACCGATGGCTACACCTTC	CASSFWTDGYTF	-	TRBV5-5	TRBJ1-2	-
TGTGCCAGCAGTTCCCTCGACCTAGCGATCCCCCCAGAGACCCAGTACTTC	CASSSLDLAIPPETQYF	-	TRBV28	TRBJ2-5	-
TGTGCCAGCAGTGAAGAGAACGAGGTTACAGATACGCAGTATTTT	CASSEENEVTDTQYF	-	TRBV28	TRBJ2-3	-
TGCGCCAGCAGCTGGGGACTAGCGGGAGTTTCGAACGAGCAGTACTTC	CASSWGLAGVSNEQYF	-	TRBV5-1	TRBJ2-7	TRBD2
TGTGCCAGCAGCCAAGCAGGGACACAGCCCCAGCATTTT	CASSQAGTQPQHF	-	TRBV14	TRBJ1-5	-
TGTGCCAGCAGCTCTAAGTACGAGCAGTACTTC	CASSSKYEQYF	-	TRBV7-2	TRBJ2-7	-
TGTGCCATAGATCGGGGGGGGGCGGATACGCAGTATTTT	CAIDRGGADTQYF	-	TRBV10-3	TRBJ2-3	TRBD2
TGTGCCAGCAGCTTCACCTCGTCGGGGGAGCTGTTTTTT	CASSFTSSGELFF	-	TRBV7-7	TRBJ2-2	-
TGTGCCAGTAGTATAGTAATGGGCGGGACAGGGCTAATCGACCTCTACAATGAGCAGTTCTTC	CASSIVMGGTGLIDLYNEQFF	-	TRBV19	TRBJ2-1	TRBD1
TGCAGCGTTGATCGAGGGGCCAACGTCCTGACTTTC	CSVDRGANVLTF	-	TRBV29-1	TRBJ2-6	-
TGTGCCAGTAGTATAGGGGGGATTTGGGGAAAAGAGACCCAGTACTTC	CASSIGGIWGKETQYF	once	TRBV19	TRBJ2-5	-
TGTGCCAGCTATAGGACAGTCTTGAGCAGGGAAGCTTTCTTT	CASYRTVLSREAFF	-	TRBV5-4	TRBJ1-1	-
TGTGCCAGCAGGGGGGGGGCACGGACAGGGGGCTGGAGAGAGACCCAGTACTTC	CASRGGARTGGWRETQYF	-	TRBV27	TRBJ2-5	TRBD1
TGTGCCAGTAGCTTCTCCCGGGACAGGTTATCAGATACGCAGTATTTT	CASSFSRDRLSDTQYF	-	TRBV19	TRBJ2-3	TRBD1
TGCGCCAGCAGCCAAACAGGGGGCCTCTCCTACGAGCAGTACTTC	CASSQTGGLSYEQYF	-	TRBV4-1	TRBJ2-7	TRBD1
TGCGCCAGCAGACCCCGGGCCGCGGACGGAGCTTTCTTT	CASRPRAADGAFF	-	TRBV5-1	TRBJ1-1	-